This TCR beta chain was retrieved from a study of CD8+ T cells in alopecia areata. CDR3 length: 12 amino acids. Germline-derived CDR1 and CDR2 are SGHNT and YYREEE (reference sequence). V was shortened by 3 bases and J by 3 bases, with 4 bases between the two germline ends. Documented treatment: oral pan-JAK inhibitor, 5-10 mg twice daily. Extracted from the samples, RNA was reverse transcribed into cDNA to serve as the sequencing template. Generated by immunoSEQ multiplex PCR, the TCRdb table keeps only in-frame clones and is missing some. Of more than 200,000 clones in the sample, 55% to 70% were seen once. This clone turned up a few times.

The TCR sequence derives from a human donor with alopecia areata. This sample comprised CD4+ T cells sorted from blood, obtained at week 4, from a patient treated with tofacitinib. The chain uses TRBV5-4 and TRBJ2-1; D is ambiguous. The CDR3 loop reads CASSSIYNEQFF. The CDR3 nucleotides are TGTGCCAGCAGCTCCATCTACAATGAGCAGTTCTTC.